Listed here are 9 T cell receptor beta chains from one sample, sequenced in a study of T cells in Graves' hyperthyroidism and ophthalmopathy. TCR beta CDR3 sequences were amplified from RNA transcripts. The TCR CDR3 first-round RT-PCR relied on the HTBI primer set. Using its own MiXCR run on the multiplex PCR reads, TCRdb lists one record per CDR3 protein. Of a few hundred thousand distinct CDR3 sequences in the sample, more than 14% were seen once. Sequenced material: blood. The origin of the receptors is a woman aged 40 to 55 with Graves' hyperthyroidism that later progressed to Graves' ophthalmopathy.

This clonotype was recorded at least ten times. The chain recombines TRBV10-3 with TRBJ2-7, with D perhaps TRBD2 (5 bases). The length of the CDR3 is 17 residues. The V gene's germline CDR1 is ENHRY and CDR2 SYGVKD. The V gene lost 4 bases and the J gene lost 0 bases, with 19 bases spanning the gap. The CDR3, as DNA: TGTGCCATCAGTGGGACGGCATGGGGAGACCTCTCCTACGAGCAGTACTTC. Protein product: CAISGTAWGDLSYEQYF.

This clonotype showed up just a few times. Written as DNA, the CDR3 is TGTGCCTCCCGTGGGACAGGGTTAGAGACCCAGTACTTC. Residues: CASRGTGLETQYF. This chain uses TRBV24-1 with TRBJ2-5; 9 bases are a match to TRBD1. This CDR3 is built from 13 residues. The germline V gene encodes CDR1 KGHDR and CDR2 SFDVKD. Unmatched junction bases numbered 8, after V lost 12 bases and J lost 4 bases.

The sample holds many counts of this clonotype. The chain couples TRBV6-1 to TRBJ2-7; 10 bases are a match to TRBD1. With V trimmed by 7 bases and J by 3 bases, 12 bases remained unmatched. This CDR3 has 16 residues. In germline, CDR1 is MNHNS, CDR2 SASEGT. For the CDR3, the DNA is TGTGCCAGCACCACCGGGAGAGGGGACAGGGGCTACGAGCAGTACTTC. Translation: CASTTGRGDRGYEQYF.

This clonotype has more than one count but fewer than ten. The V and J genes are TRBV4-1 and TRBJ1-3; D not resolved. This CDR3 comprises 15 residues. V gave up 0 bases and J gave up 4 bases, with 10 bases separating them. Looked up from germline, CDR1 is MGHRA and CDR2 is YSYEKL. CDR3 coding DNA: TGCGCCAGCAGCCAAGAGAGTCGACTCGGAAACACCATATATTTT. It is translated as CASSQESRLGNTIYF.

This clonotype was seen a few times. This may arise from a read error, as a much more abundant clone is one base away. Since no conserved phenylalanine or tryptophan closes the CDR3, a read error is the likely cause. The chain couples TRBV27 to TRBJ1-5; TRBD1 aligns across 8 bases. Unmatched junction bases numbered 5, after V lost 6 bases and J lost 4 bases. Germline CDR1 MNHEY, CDR2 SMNVEV (reference sequence). The length of the CDR3 is 14 residues. CDR3 bases: TGTGCCAGCAGCACACAGGGGGAGAATCAGCCCCAGCATTCT. Its protein is CASSTQGENQPQHS.

At least ten counts were recorded for this clonotype. The gene calls are TRBV27 and TRBJ2-7; D remains ambiguous. This CDR3 has 14 amino acids. The germline V and J ends were trimmed by 3 bases and 0 bases, with 9 bases remaining between them. Germline values: CDR1 MNHEY, CDR2 SMNVEV (reference sequence). In nucleotides, the CDR3 is TGTGCCAGCAGTTTTCAATGGGGCTCCTACGAGCAGTACTTC. Its translation is CASSFQWGSYEQYF.

The chain recombines TRBV20-1 with TRBJ1-1; TRBD1 might be the D (5 bases). CDR3 length equals 15 residues. V shed 0 bases and J shed 2 bases, with 13 bases lying between them. Per germline, CDR1 DFQATT and CDR2 SNEGSKA (reference sequence). This chain's CDR3 is CSAREAWGGNTEAFF. In nucleotides, the CDR3 is TGCAGTGCTAGAGAAGCGTGGGGCGGCAACACTGAAGCTTTCTTT.

Turning to this clonotype: Since a much larger clone is just one base distant, this may be a read error. The chain is built from TRBV5-1 and TRBJ2-7; TRBD2 is a possible D gene (6 bases). Germline V gene sequence: CDR1 SGHRS, CDR2 YFSETQ. CDR3 length: 14 amino acids. For the CDR3, the DNA is TGCGCCAGCGGCTTGGAGAGTTTGGGGAGGGAGCAGTACTTC. Protein sequence: CASGLESLGREQYF.

Regarding this clonotype: A single base separates this from a much larger clone, so it may be a read error. The chain joins TRBV7-6 to TRBJ2-3; 10 positions match TRBD1. Looked up from germline, CDR1 is SGHVS and CDR2 is FNYEAQ. The CDR3 totals 19 residues. The CDR3 sequence: CASSLVPGQGYSSTDTQSF. DNA for the CDR3: TGTGCCAGCAGCTTAGTTCCGGGACAGGGGTATTCTAGCACAGATACGCAGTCTTTT.